These 25 T cell receptor beta chains share one sample of origin, sequenced in a study of tumor and adjacent non-tumor tissue in lung cancer. TCRbeta libraries were built with three rounds of nested PCR, modified from ARM-PCR. TCRdb reprocessed the multiplex PCR reads with MiXCR, giving one entry per CDR3 protein. The table includes approximately 75,000 distinct CDR3 sequences, over 70% detected once. RNA was extracted from bulk tissue without any cell sorting. Sequenced material: lung tumor tissue. The receptors shown here come from a woman in her 50s with non-small cell lung cancer.

V gene TRBV4-2 combines with J gene TRBJ2-3, with 9 nucleotides matching TRBD2. Per germline, CDR1 LGHNA and CDR2 YNFKEQ. V lost 0 bases to trimming and J lost 4 bases; unmatched junction nucleotides: 8. CDR3 length: 17 residues. The CDR3 region has the DNA TGTGCCAGCAGCCAAGAGGGGAGACTAGCGGTATCAGATACGCAGTATTTT. Translating gives CASSQEGRLAVSDTQYF.

Regarding this clonotype: An end of the junction differs from the germline gene, which may be a read error. The chain has TRBV6-1 and TRBJ2-3; 10 bases line up with TRBD2. Looked up from germline, CDR1 is MNHNS and CDR2 is SASEGT. The CDR3 sequence is 16 residues long. CDR3 sequence reads: CASSETSAGGRDMQYF. The CDR3 DNA reads TGTGCCAGTAGTGAGACCTCAGCGGGAGGGCGCGATATGCAGTATTTT.

With regard to this clonotype: Mismatch with germline at one junction end may stem from a read error. The chain is built from TRBV6-6 and TRBJ2-7, with TRBD2 matching 7 bases. The CDR3 loop spans 14 amino acids. The germline gives CDR1 MNHNY, CDR2 SVGAGI (reference sequence). The CDR3 is CVSSREGGGYEQYF. In DNA, the CDR3 is TGTGTCAGCAGTAGGGAGGGAGGCGGGTACGAGCAGTACTTC.

As to this clonotype: The junction shows a germline mismatch at one end, possibly a read error. The V gene is TRBV4-2, the J gene TRBJ1-5, with D uncertain. The CDR3 runs 15 residues. Germline values: CDR1 LGHNA, CDR2 YNFKEQ. The DNA of the CDR3 is TGTGTCAGCAGCCAAGACCCCACTAGCAATCAGTCCCAGCATTTT. This encodes CVSSQDPTSNQSQHF.

A remark on this clonotype: Lacking the conserved final phenylalanine or tryptophan, this CDR3 likely reflects a read error. J is TRBJ2-7 and V is TRBV20-1, with D perhaps TRBD2 (6 bases). CDR3 length: 15 residues. Deletions cut 3 bases from V and 2 bases from J, with 17 bases between. Germline V lookup: CDR1 DFQATT, CDR2 SNEGSKA (reference sequence). The CDR3, as DNA: TGCAGTGCTAGGAGGATAGGGAGGATAACCTACGAGCAGTACTCC. Encoded protein: CSARRIGRITYEQYS.

The V call is TRBV4-2, the J call TRBJ2-1, with D unresolved. The CDR3 is 14 amino acids. V was shortened by 4 bases and J by 9 bases, with 16 bases between the two germline ends. The germline V gene has CDR1 LGHNA and CDR2 YNFKEQ. In nucleotides, the CDR3 is TGTGCCAGCAGCCGGGCTCTGAACAACAGTGAGCAGTTCTTC. Translating gives CASSRALNNSEQFF.

As regards this clonotype: Relative to the germline gene, one junction end is altered; a read error may explain this. The J gene is TRBJ2-3, the V gene TRBV28; the D gene could be TRBD1 or TRBD2 (5 bases each). From germline, CDR1 is MDHEN and CDR2 SYDVKM. The CDR3 is 14 amino acids. The CDR3 spells CASSRTTGPDTQYF. CDR3 DNA sequence: TGTGCCAGCAGTCGCACAACGGGGCCAGATACACAGTATTTT.

Worth noting for this clonotype: One end of the junction does not line up with germline, which may come from a read error. The V gene is TRBV6-5, the J gene TRBJ2-1, with TRBD2 identical over 11 bases. CDR1 and CDR2 from the germline V gene are MNHEY and SVGAGI. CDR3 size: 15 residues. This chain's CDR3 is CYSIITSGSTNEQLF. The CDR3 coding sequence is TGTTACAGCATCATTACTAGCGGGAGTACCAATGAGCAGCTCTTC.

With regard to this clonotype: Just one base apart from a much larger clone, this may be a read error. The chain combines TRBV5-1 with TRBJ2-6; D unclear. Germline CDR1 SGHRS, CDR2 YFSETQ. The length of the CDR3 is 15 residues. The CDR3 spells CASSLALSGTNVLTF. DNA for the CDR3: TGCGCCAGCAGCTTGGCCCTCTCTGGGACCAACGTCCTGACTTTC.

Turning to this clonotype: One end of the junction does not line up with germline, which may come from a read error. J is TRBJ2-1 and V is TRBV11-3, with 7 bases aligning to TRBD1. Germline V gene data show CDR1 as SGHNT and CDR2 as YENEEA. The CDR3 is made up of 15 amino acids. CDR3 bases: TGTCCCAGTAATAACCGGGACAGCTCCTACAATGAGCAGTTCTTC. Translation gives CPSNNRDSSYNEQFF.

With regard to this clonotype: One end of the junction is discordant with germline, which a read error may explain. V usage is TRBV6-6 and J usage is TRBJ2-2, with a tentative D call TRBD1 (5 bases). CDR1 MNHNY and CDR2 SVGAGI come from the germline V gene (reference sequence). The length of the CDR3 is 14 residues. The CDR3 coding sequence is TGTGTCAGCAACAAGGACACTAACACCGGGGAGCTGTTTTTT. Protein product: CVSNKDTNTGELFF.

This clonotype was counted only a few times. Possible read error: a much larger clone is one base away. V is TRBV7-8 and J is TRBJ2-3; D possibly corresponds to TRBD1 (6 bases). The CDR3 loop spans 16 amino acids. Germline V gene sequence: CDR1 SGHVS, CDR2 FQNEAQ. The CDR3 spells CASSLAPAGVVDTQYF. CDR3 nucleotide sequence: TGTGCCAGCAGCCTAGCCCCGGCAGGGGTAGTAGATACGCAGTATTTT.

In its sample, this clonotype was seen many times. This rearrangement joins TRBV28 to TRBJ2-1; 9 bases align to TRBD2. The CDR3 length is 20 residues. Germline values: CDR1 MDHEN, CDR2 SYDVKM. V trimming: 7 bases; J trimming: 6 bases; junction bases outside the gene matches: 25. The CDR3 DNA reads as TGTGCCAGCATCCCCCCGGGGGGATCCGCCGGCCTAGCGGGGATCAATGAGCAGTTCTTC. This codes for CASIPPGGSAGLAGINEQFF.

This clonotype was observed once. An end of the junction differs from the germline gene, which may be a read error. The DNA of the CDR3 is TGTGTCAGCAGTCCCAACGAGCGGCAAAACATTCAGTACTTC. The encoded protein is CVSSPNERQNIQYF. The V call is TRBV6-2 or TRBV6-3, the J call TRBJ2-4, with a tentative D call TRBD2 (5 bases). CDR1 is MNHEY, CDR2 SVGEGT, per germline. This CDR3 has 14 amino acids.

About this clonotype itself: One end of the junction varies from germline; a read error may be responsible. This chain links TRBV4-1 with TRBJ2-1; D uncertain. Germline V gene sequence: CDR1 MGHRA, CDR2 YSYEKL. This CDR3 has 15 residues. Here the CDR3 reads CANSQDQIRFNEQFF. The DNA for the CDR3 is TGCGCCAACAGCCAAGATCAGATTAGGTTCAATGAGCAGTTCTTC.

In regard to this clonotype: The CDR3 carries no conserved terminal phenylalanine or tryptophan, so it likely arises from a read error. This chain connects TRBV6-6 to TRBJ1-5; the D is unclear. Between the trimmed V and J ends, which lost 7 bases and 9 bases, there was a span of 16 bases. Germline V gene sequence: CDR1 MNHNY, CDR2 SVGAGI (reference sequence). This CDR3 is 13 amino acids long. This CDR3 is CASIEGTDLPQHY. CDR3 in DNA: TGTGCCAGCATTGAGGGAACAGATCTGCCCCAGCATTAT.

This chain links TRBV6-1 with TRBJ1-5; D is unresolved. The CDR3 has 16 amino acids. Germline assignment: CDR1 MNHNS and CDR2 SASEGT. V lost 9 bases and J 5 bases, leaving 23 bases between the germline ends. CDR3 DNA sequence: TGTGCCAGTAGATCGAAAGGAGAGGGTACCGATCAGCCCCAGCATTTT. Its protein product is CASRSKGEGTDQPQHF.

Worth noting for this clonotype: A junction end diverges from the germline sequence, so it may reflect a read error. The chain employs TRBV29-1 and TRBJ1-3; TRBD1 matches 7 bases. From germline, CDR1 is SQVTM and CDR2 ANQGSEA. The CDR3 extends over 16 amino acids. The CDR3 reads CGVESPGRDSGNTIHF. The CDR3 coding sequence is TGCGGCGTTGAAAGCCCAGGCAGGGACAGCGGAAACACTATACATTTT.

The rearrangement joins TRBV12-3 or TRBV12-4 to TRBJ2-3; TRBD1 matches at 7 bases. V shed 11 bases and J 7 bases; nucleotides not matched to a gene: 18. The CDR3 spans 15 residues. CDR3 loop: CAGSDRVEATYTQYF. For the CDR3, the DNA is TGTGCCGGTAGTGACAGGGTGGAGGCAACATATACGCAGTATTTT.

About this clonotype itself: A junction boundary mismatches the germline segment, possibly from a read error. The rearrangement links TRBV11-2 to TRBJ2-1, with 9 bases aligning to TRBD2. This CDR3 region has 20 residues. Germline CDR1 is SGHAT and CDR2 is FQNNGV. Written as DNA, the CDR3 is TGTGTCAGCAGCTTGTTCCGGTCTCTAGCGGGATCAAGAGCCTACAATGAGCAGTTCTTC. Protein product: CVSSLFRSLAGSRAYNEQFF.

As concerns this clonotype: One end of the junction fails to match germline, which may point to a read error. The chain couples TRBV10-3 to TRBJ2-7, with a possible D match to TRBD1 (7 bases). This CDR3 has 15 amino acids. CDR1 and CDR2 from the germline V gene are ENHRY and SYGVKD. The CDR3, as DNA: TGCGCCATCAGCGGAGCGAGACAGGGAGGTTCCGAGCAGTACTTC. It is translated as CAISGARQGGSEQYF.

Comment on this clonotype: A junction boundary mismatches the germline segment, possibly from a read error. This chain uses TRBV4-1 with TRBJ1-2, with a tentative D call TRBD1 (6 bases). CDR1 and CDR2 from the germline V gene are MGHRA and YSYEKL. CDR3 length: 16 residues. The DNA for the CDR3 is TGTGCCAGCAGACAGGCTTCAGGACCGGCTAACTATGGCTACACCTTC. Translation: CASRQASGPANYGYTF.

This clonotype was detected many times. V gene TRBV28 combines with J gene TRBJ2-6, with D possibly matching TRBD1 (6 bases). V lost 5 bases and J 0 bases, leaving 11 bases between the germline ends. The CDR3 totals 16 residues. Germline assignment: CDR1 MDHEN and CDR2 SYDVKM. CDR3 DNA sequence: TGTGCCAGCAGTCCACCAGGGGCCTCTGGGGCCAACGTCCTGACTTTC. Protein: CASSPPGASGANVLTF. The complete variable domain, with remaining parts taken from reference TRBV28 and TRBJ2-6, reads DVKVTQSSRYLVKRTGEKVFLECVQDMDHENMFWYRQDPGLGLRLIYFSYDVKMKEKGDIPEGYSVSREKKERFSLILESASTNQTSMYLCASSPPGASGANVLTFGAGSRLTVL.

Note on this clonotype: No conserved phenylalanine or tryptophan is present at the end of the CDR3, so a read error is the likely explanation. The chain carries TRBV5-4 and TRBJ2-7, with 14 bases aligning to TRBD2. V lost 6 bases, J lost 6 bases, and 8 bases stayed unmatched. The CDR3 has 15 amino acids. Germline V lookup: CDR1 SGHNT, CDR2 YYREEE (reference sequence). The CDR3 DNA reads as TGTGCCAGCAACCCCGGACTAGCGGGGGGTGGCGAGCAGTACTTA. Amino acids: CASNPGLAGGGEQYL.

A note on this clonotype: An end of the junction differs from the germline gene, which may be a read error. V is TRBV5-6 and J is TRBJ2-1; tentatively, D is TRBD2 (6 bases). This CDR3 has 12 amino acids. Germline V lookup: CDR1 SGHDT, CDR2 YYEEEE. CDR3 sequence (DNA): TGTGCCAGCTGCTTGACTAGCAATGAGCAGTTCTTC. It translates to CASCLTSNEQFF. Supplemented by reference TRBV5-6 and TRBJ2-1, the full variable domain reads DAGVTQSPTHLIKTRGQQVTLRCSPKSGHDTVSWYQQALGQGPQFIFQYYEEEERQRGNFPDRFSGHQFPNYSSELNVNALLLGDSALYLCASCLTSNEQFFGPGTRLTVL.